The clone carrying this T cell receptor beta chain was recorded only once. This entry comes from a study of blood T cell repertoires in COVID-19. About the research overall: From T cells, B-cell-depleted T cells, or PBMCs came the material, which was cDNA or gDNA.

Some clones are missing from TCRdb's copy, which holds only in-frame ones; the method was immunoSEQ multiplex PCR. This repertoire shows some 350,000 clones, roughly 90% found once; its top ten account for under 3%. The V gene's germline CDR1 is ENHRY and CDR2 SYGVKD. CDR3 length: 15 residues. The V and J ends lost 6 bases and 3 bases, in that order; junction bases with no gene match: 10. Self-reported history from a screening survey and questionnaire set each donor's cohort. For recovered donors of Cohort 3, there were two negative PCRs, clearance, or symptom resolution. This clonotype was obtained from a woman aged 25 to 39 who had recovered from COVID-19. This chain links TRBV10-3 with TRBJ2-7, with 8 positions matching TRBD1. Sequencing used PBMCs or T cells enriched from blood (not recorded which). CDR3 residues: CAISQSGQVLYEQYF. The DNA of the CDR3 is TGTGCCATCAGCCAATCGGGACAGGTACTCTACGAGCAGTACTTC.